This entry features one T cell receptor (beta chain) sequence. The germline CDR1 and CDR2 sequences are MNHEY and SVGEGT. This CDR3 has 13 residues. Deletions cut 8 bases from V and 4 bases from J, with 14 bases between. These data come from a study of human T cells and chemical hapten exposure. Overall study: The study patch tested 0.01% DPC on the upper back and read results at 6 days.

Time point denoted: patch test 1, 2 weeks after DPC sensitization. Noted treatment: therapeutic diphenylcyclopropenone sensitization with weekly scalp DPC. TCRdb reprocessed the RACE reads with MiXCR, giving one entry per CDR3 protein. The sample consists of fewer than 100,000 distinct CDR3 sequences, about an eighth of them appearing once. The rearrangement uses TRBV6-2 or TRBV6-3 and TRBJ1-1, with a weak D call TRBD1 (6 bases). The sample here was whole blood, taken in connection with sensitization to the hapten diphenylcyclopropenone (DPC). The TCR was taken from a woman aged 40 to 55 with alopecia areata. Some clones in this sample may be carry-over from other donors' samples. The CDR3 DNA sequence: TGTGCCAGCGGGAAGGGGGTCGTCACTGAAGCTTTCTTT. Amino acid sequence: CASGKGVVTEAFF.